The entry below gives a single TCR beta chain sequence along with its context. Produced via immunoSEQ multiplex PCR; TCRdb's table is partial and in-frame only. The sample records more than 45,000 clones, about 88% being singletons. This entry belongs to a study of T cells in localized non-small cell lung cancer. This CDR3 spans 15 amino acids. Germline V gene lookup returns CDR1 SGHAT and CDR2 FQNNGV. V lost 0 bases, J lost 0 bases, and 8 bases lay in between. The receptor comes from a man aged 35-75 years with stage II lung adenocarcinoma. This sample comprised PBMCs, obtained before any cancer treatment. J is TRBJ1-1 and V is TRBV11-2; TRBD1 might be the D (6 bases). CDR3 coding DNA: TGTGCCAGCAGCTTAGATGGGGGGCTGAACACTGAAGCTTTCTTT. Translating gives CASSLDGGLNTEAFF.